This TCR beta chain was recorded in a study of blood T cell repertoires in COVID-19. CDR1 and CDR2 from the germline V gene are LNHDA and SQIVND (reference sequence). Trimming removed 3 bases at V and 1 base at J, with 9 bases between. CDR3 size: 14 residues. Sequencing was performed with immunoSEQ multiplex PCR; in TCRdb, only in-frame clones are kept and a portion is missing. The data contain nearly 200,000 clones, about 89% of them singletons. This clone was recorded only once. The study assigned cohorts using participant-reported clinical history. Cohort 3 donors counted as recovered after two negative PCRs, clearance, or resolved symptoms.

This chain joins TRBV19 and TRBJ1-1; D remains unclear. Source material: PBMCs or T cells enriched from blood (not recorded which). This clonotype was obtained from a woman under 30 who had recovered from COVID-19. CDR3 sequence (DNA): TGTGCCAGTAGTATCGCGGAATGGAACACTGAAGCTTTCTTT. Amino acid sequence: CASSIAEWNTEAFF. Using reference TRBV19 and TRBJ1-1 for the parts outside the CDR3, the full variable domain is DGGITQSPKYLFRKEGQNVTLSCEQNLNHDAMYWYRQDPGQGLRLIYYSQIVNDFQKGDIAEGYSVSREKKESFPLTVTSAQKNPTAFYLCASSIAEWNTEAFFGQGTRLTVV.